These T cell receptor beta chains were read from a single sample in a study of OX40 agonist ivuxolimab in advanced cancers. Profiled with immunoSEQ multiplex PCR; TCRdb holds only in-frame clones, not every one. The repertoire includes about 100,000 clones, 84% of them detected once, and around 5% sits in the top ten. The sequencing used CD4+ or CD8+ T cells sorted from blood, collected in a trial of the OX40 agonist ivuxolimab. The source of these receptors is an adult with an advanced solid tumor such as melanoma, head and neck, liver or kidney cancer. Both conserved end residues are part of each CDR3. Each record gives: J gene, V gene, clone size, D gene, CDR3 protein, CDR3 DNA. D genes are given only for firm matches. The listing skips clone size in some rows; elsewhere it reads once, few, many or a size class.

>TRBJ2-2|TRBV7-2|-|TRBD2
CASSLLGTGGPANTGELFF
TGTGCCAGCAGCTTATTGGGAACGGGGGGACCCGCGAACACCGGGGAGCTGTTTTTT
>TRBJ2-1|TRBV30|-|-
CASTPSSQFF
TGTGCCTCTACCCCCAGCTCTCAGTTCTTC
>TRBJ2-7|TRBV12-5|-|-
CATTGTGEYEQYF
TGTGCTACTACGGGTACGGGGGAGTACGAGCAGTACTTC
>TRBJ1-2|TRBV21-1|-|-
CASSQGDWGYTF
TGTGCCAGCAGTCAGGGGGACTGGGGCTACACCTTC
>TRBJ2-3|TRBV5-1|-|TRBD2
CASSLNLAGVQDTQYF
TGCGCCAGCAGCTTGAACCTAGCGGGAGTTCAGGATACGCAGTATTTT
>TRBJ1-2|TRBV19|once|-
CASSPPVPWDYGYTF
TGTGCCAGTAGTCCCCCGGTCCCCTGGGACTATGGCTACACCTTC
>TRBJ2-4|TRBV27|-|-
CASSLGGLAKNIQYF
TGTGCCAGCAGTTTGGGCGGACTAGCCAAAAACATTCAGTACTTC
>TRBJ2-5|TRBV19|-|TRBD2
CASSIAGGLKQYF
TGTGCCAGTAGTATTGCGGGGGGTCTAAAGCAGTACTTC
>TRBJ2-7|TRBV6-5|-|TRBD1
CASSPRTGVGEQYF
TGTGCCAGCAGTCCGCGGACAGGGGTCGGCGAGCAGTACTTC
>TRBJ1-2|TRBV7-2|-|TRBD1
CASRSMDRVYYGYTF
TGTGCCAGCAGATCCATGGACAGGGTATACTATGGCTACACCTTC
>TRBJ1-1|TRBV18|once|-
CASSPRAGVTEAFF
TGTGCCAGCTCACCAAGGGCGGGTGTCACTGAAGCTTTCTTT
>TRBJ1-1|TRBV9|-|-
CASSGVGVSTEAFF
TGTGCCAGCAGCGGGGTTGGTGTCAGCACTGAAGCTTTCTTT
>TRBJ1-2|TRBV18|-|TRBD1
CASSKGAEGVVGYTF
TGTGCCAGCTCAAAGGGGGCAGAGGGAGTCGTAGGCTACACCTTC
>TRBJ2-6|TRBV2|-|-
CASSPDVRSGANVLTF
TGTGCCAGCAGCCCGGACGTCCGCTCTGGGGCCAACGTCCTGACTTTC
>TRBJ1-2|TRBV27|-|-
CASGYTGNYGYTF
TGTGCCAGCGGTTATACAGGAAACTATGGCTACACCTTC
>TRBJ2-4|TRBV2|-|-
CASISTGFLAKNIQYF
TGTGCCAGCATATCGACGGGTTTTTTAGCCAAAAACATTCAGTACTTC